This TCR beta chain stems from a study of glioma-infiltrating T cells. Note on this clonotype: Its specificity is not known. Just one base apart from a much larger clone, this may be a read error.

Points from the study as a whole: Above-expected tissue-blood divergence occurred in all gliomas, most in low-grade ones. Only very few CDR3 sequences appeared in both tissue and blood.

There are 14 residues in the CDR3. Germline V gene data show CDR1 as MGHRA and CDR2 as YSYEKL. The V gene end was trimmed by 3 bases and the J gene end by 6 bases; junction bases not matched to a gene: 7. Using RNA template, CDR3s of TCR alpha and beta were amplified with iRepertoire arm-PCR. TCRdb passed the multiplex PCR reads through MiXCR, listing each CDR3 protein once. The table has 160,000 or so distinct CDR3 sequences, around 40% seen once. The rearrangement uses TRBV4-1 and TRBJ1-2; 7 bases agree with TRBD1. The sequenced material came from glioma tissue, nonneoplastic brain tissue, or PBMCs (not recorded which). The TCR originated in a human donor with low-grade glioma or glioblastoma, undergoing nonglioma brain surgery, or in good health (not recorded which). The CDR3 region is CASSQRGQVDGYTF. The CDR3 nucleotides are TGCGCCAGCAGCCAGCGTGGACAGGTCGATGGCTACACCTTC.